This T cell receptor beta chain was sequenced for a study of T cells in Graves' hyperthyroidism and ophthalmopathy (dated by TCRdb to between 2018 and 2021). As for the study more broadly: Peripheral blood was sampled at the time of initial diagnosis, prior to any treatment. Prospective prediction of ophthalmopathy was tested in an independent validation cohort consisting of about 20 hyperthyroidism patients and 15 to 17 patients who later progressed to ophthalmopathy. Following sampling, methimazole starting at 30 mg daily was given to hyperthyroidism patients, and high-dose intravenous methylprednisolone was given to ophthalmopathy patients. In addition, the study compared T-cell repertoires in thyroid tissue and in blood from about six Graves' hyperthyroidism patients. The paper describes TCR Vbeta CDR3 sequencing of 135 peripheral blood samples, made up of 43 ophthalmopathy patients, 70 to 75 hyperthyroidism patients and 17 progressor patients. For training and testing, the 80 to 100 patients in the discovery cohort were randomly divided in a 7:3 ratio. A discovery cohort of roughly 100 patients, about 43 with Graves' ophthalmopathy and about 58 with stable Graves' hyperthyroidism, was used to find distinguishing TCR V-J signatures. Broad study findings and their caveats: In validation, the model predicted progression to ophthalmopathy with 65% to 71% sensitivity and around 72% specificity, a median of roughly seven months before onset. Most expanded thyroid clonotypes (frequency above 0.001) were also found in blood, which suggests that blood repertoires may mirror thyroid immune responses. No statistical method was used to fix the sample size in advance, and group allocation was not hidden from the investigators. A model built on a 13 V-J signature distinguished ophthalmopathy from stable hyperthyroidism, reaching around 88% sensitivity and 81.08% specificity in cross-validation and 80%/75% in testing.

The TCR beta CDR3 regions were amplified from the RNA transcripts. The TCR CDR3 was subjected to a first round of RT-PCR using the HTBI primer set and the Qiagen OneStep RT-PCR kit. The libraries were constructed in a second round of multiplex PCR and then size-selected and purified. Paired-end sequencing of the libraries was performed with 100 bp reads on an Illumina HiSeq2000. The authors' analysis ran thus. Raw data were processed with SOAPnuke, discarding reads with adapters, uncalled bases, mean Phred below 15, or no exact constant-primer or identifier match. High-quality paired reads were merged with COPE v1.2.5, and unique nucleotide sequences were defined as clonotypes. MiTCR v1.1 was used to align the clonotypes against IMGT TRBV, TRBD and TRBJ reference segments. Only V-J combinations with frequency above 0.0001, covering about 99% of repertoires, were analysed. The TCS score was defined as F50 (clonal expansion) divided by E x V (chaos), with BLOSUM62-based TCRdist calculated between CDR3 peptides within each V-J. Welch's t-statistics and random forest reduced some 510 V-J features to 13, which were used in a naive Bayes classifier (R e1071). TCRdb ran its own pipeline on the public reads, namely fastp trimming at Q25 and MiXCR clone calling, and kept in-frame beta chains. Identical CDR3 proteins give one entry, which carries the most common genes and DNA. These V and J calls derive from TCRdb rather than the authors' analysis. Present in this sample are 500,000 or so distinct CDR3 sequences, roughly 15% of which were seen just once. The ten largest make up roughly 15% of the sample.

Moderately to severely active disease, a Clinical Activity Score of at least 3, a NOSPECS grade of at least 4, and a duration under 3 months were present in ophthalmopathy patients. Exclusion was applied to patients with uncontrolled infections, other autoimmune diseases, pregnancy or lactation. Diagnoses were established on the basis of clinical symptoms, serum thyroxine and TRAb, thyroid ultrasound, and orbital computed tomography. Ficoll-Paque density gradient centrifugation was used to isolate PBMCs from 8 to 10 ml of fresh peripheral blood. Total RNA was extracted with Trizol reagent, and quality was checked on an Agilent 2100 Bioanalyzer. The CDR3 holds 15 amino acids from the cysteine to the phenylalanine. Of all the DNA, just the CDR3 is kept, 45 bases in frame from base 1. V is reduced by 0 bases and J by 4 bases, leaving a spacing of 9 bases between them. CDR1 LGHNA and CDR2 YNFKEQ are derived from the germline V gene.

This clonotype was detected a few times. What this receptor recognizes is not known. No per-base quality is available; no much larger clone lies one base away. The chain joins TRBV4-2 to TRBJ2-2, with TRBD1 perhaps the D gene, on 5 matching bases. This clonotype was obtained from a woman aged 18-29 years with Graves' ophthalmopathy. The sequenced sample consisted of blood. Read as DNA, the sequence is TGTGCCAGCAGCCAAGATCTACAGGCCACCGGGGAGCTGTTTTTT. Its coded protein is CASSQDLQATGELFF.